This T cell receptor beta chain was sequenced in a study of T-cell memory formation after mild COVID-19. Study at large: Largely, TCR clusters stayed within a single donor.

Study outcomes and limitations: Pre-infection memory held some responding clones, suggesting pre-existing cross-reactive T cells responded.

A few counts support this clonotype. Its cognate antigen is unknown. Germline V gene lookup returns CDR1 MDHEN and CDR2 SYDVKM. CDR3 length: 16 amino acids. The germline V and J ends were trimmed by 1 base and 3 bases, with 14 bases remaining between them. 5'RACE with constant-segment primers built TCRalpha and TCRbeta cDNA libraries with UMIs. One entry per CDR3 protein results from TCRdb running MiXCR on the 5' RACE reads. Among a few hundred thousand distinct CDR3 sequences listed, around 15% were seen once. This TCR was recovered from a man younger than 35 who had mild COVID-19 (a few samples of this study predate the infection). Cell type and time point are not known. The specimen was PBMCs or a T cell subset sorted from them (not recorded which). The chain has TRBV28 and TRBJ2-3; weak D call: TRBD2 (5 bases). CDR3 in DNA: TGTGCCAGCAGTTTATCGGGGATCTTGGCTACAGATACGCAGTATTTT. Protein sequence: CASSLSGILATDTQYF. The full variable domain, its missing parts supplied by reference TRBV28 and TRBJ2-3, is DVKVTQSSRYLVKRTGEKVFLECVQDMDHENMFWYRQDPGLGLRLIYFSYDVKMKEKGDIPEGYSVSREKKERFSLILESASTNQTSMYLCASSLSGILATDTQYFGPGTRLTVL.